This TCR beta chain was recorded in a study of CD8 T cells in Susac syndrome. Study results and caveats: CD4+ T cell repertoires in Susac syndrome lacked clonal expansion.

About this clonotype: Its matching antigen is unknown.

Trimming took off 1 base at V and 4 bases at J, with 13 bases between the two ends. Germline CDR1 is GTSNPN and CDR2 is SVGIG (reference sequence). The CDR3 is 14 residues long. Patients with Susac syndrome met diagnostic criteria that were recently defined for definite or probable disease. The RNA, roughly 0.5 to 1 ug, was put through reverse transcription using random hexamers. Amplification of TCR beta CDR3 was carried out by immunoSEQ multiplex PCR, which covered 54 Vbeta and 13 Jbeta segments. TCRdb independently ran MiXCR on the immunoSEQ multiplex PCR reads; one entry per CDR3 protein. Of around 130,000 distinct CDR3 sequences in the sample, over 90% were seen once.

This TCR was sampled from a human donor with Susac syndrome. This chain connects TRBV30 to TRBJ1-2; D not resolved. The sequenced sample consisted of CD4+ T cells from PBMCs. The CDR3, as DNA: TGTGCCTGGAGTGGAGGCTCTTCGGGCTATGGCTACACCTTC. The encoded protein is CAWSGGSSGYGYTF.